Listed here are 21 T cell receptor beta chains from one sample, sequenced in a study of cytomegalovirus exposure and HLA in healthy donors. PCR was performed using 60 Vbeta and 13 Jbeta primers. This table comes from immunoSEQ multiplex PCR, and its TCRdb copy is limited to in-frame clones, with some not included. This sample contains fewer than 85,000 clones. Sequencing used PBMCs. Receptors originate from a woman aged 40 to 55 in good health and CMV-seropositive.

The chain uses TRBV2 and TRBJ1-5; unclear D gene. V shed 4 bases and J shed 5 bases, with 9 bases lying between them. This CDR3 contains 13 residues. Germline V gene sequence: CDR1 SNHLY, CDR2 FYNNEI. The CDR3, as DNA: TGTGCCAGCAGTGGCCCCTCGGATCAGCCCCAGCATTTT. This translates into CASSGPSDQPQHF.

The chain joins TRBV28 to TRBJ2-2, with 8 bases lining up with TRBD1. The CDR3 loop spans 14 amino acids. Germline CDR1 MDHEN, CDR2 SYDVKM. Trimming at V came to 6 bases and at J to 7 bases, leaving 7 bases not matched to a gene. CDR3 protein: CASRKTGDIGELFF. The CDR3 DNA sequence: TGTGCCAGCAGGAAGACAGGGGATATCGGGGAGCTGTTTTTT.

V is TRBV9 and J is TRBJ2-7; D ambiguous. This CDR3 has 15 residues. V was cut by 4 bases and J by 2 bases, with 16 bases left in between. Germline V gene data show CDR1 as SGDLS and CDR2 as YYNGEE. The CDR3 coding sequence is TGTGCCAGCAGCCTCTCCGGCGGCAGTACCTACGAGCAGTACTTC. This sequence encodes CASSLSGGSTYEQYF.

The chain couples TRBV9 to TRBJ2-7; D is ambiguous. Germline CDR1 and CDR2: SGDLS and YYNGEE. Trimming removed 4 bases at V and 0 bases at J, with 14 bases between. The CDR3 is 15 amino acids. The CDR3 loop is CASSPDGFSSYEQYF. The CDR3 nucleotides are TGTGCCAGCAGCCCCGACGGGTTCAGCTCCTACGAGCAGTACTTC.

The rearrangement links TRBV7-6 to TRBJ1-5; D perhaps matches TRBD1 (6 bases). This CDR3 comprises 13 residues. V was shortened by 5 bases and J by 12 bases, with 17 bases between the two germline ends. Looked up from germline, CDR1 is SGHVS and CDR2 is FNYEAQ. Here the CDR3 DNA reads TGTGCCAGCAGCCCCACAATCGGACAGAGCCAGCATTTT. As protein: CASSPTIGQSQHF.

The chain is built from TRBV6-4 and TRBJ2-3; TRBD2 matches at 9 bases. The CDR3 is 15 amino acids. Looked up from germline, CDR1 is MRHNA and CDR2 is SNTAGT. V shed 8 bases, J shed 0 bases, and the junction held 6 bases outside the gene matches. The CDR3 protein is CASAKAGGSTDTQYF. CDR3 sequence (DNA): TGTGCCAGCGCTAAAGCGGGGGGAAGCACAGATACGCAGTATTTT.

The chain links TRBV11-2 to TRBJ2-7; 8 bases fit TRBD1. Germline V CDR1 and CDR2: SGHAT, FQNNGV. Trimming removed 2 bases from V and 2 bases from J; junction bases left unmatched: 8. The CDR3 sequence is 16 residues long. The chain's CDR3 is CASSLSGRQGTYEQYF. In DNA, the CDR3 is TGTGCCAGCAGCTTATCGGGTCGACAGGGGACCTACGAGCAGTACTTC.

This chain connects TRBV6-5 to TRBJ1-1, with D possibly TRBD1 on 5 matching bases. Trimming left V 0 bases short and J 4 bases short, with 9 bases between. The CDR3 has 14 amino acids. CDR1 and CDR2 (germline): MNHEY, SVGAGI. CDR3 protein: CASSYSGRVTEAFF. CDR3 DNA: TGTGCCAGCAGTTACTCCGGCAGGGTCACTGAAGCTTTCTTT.

J is TRBJ2-3 and V is TRBV5-1; possibly TRBD2 for D (6 bases). Germline CDR1 SGHRS, CDR2 YFSETQ. This CDR3 is 14 amino acids long. Trimming stripped 5 bases from V and 0 bases from J, with 10 bases between. CDR3 amino acids: CASRVGGSTDTQYF. The CDR3 coding sequence is TGCGCCAGCAGAGTGGGGGGTAGCACAGATACGCAGTATTTT. The full variable domain, in which reference TRBV5-1 and TRBJ2-3 provide the parts outside the CDR3, is KAGVTQTPRYLIKTRGQQVTLSCSPISGHRSVSWYQQTPGQGLQFLFEYFSETQRNKGNFPGRFSGRQFSNSRSEMNVSTLELGDSALYLCASRVGGSTDTQYFGPGTRLTVL.

The chain carries TRBV5-1 and TRBJ2-1, with no clear D. CDR3 size: 13 residues. V was pared by 7 bases and J by 6 bases, with 14 bases between. CDR1 SGHRS and CDR2 YFSETQ come from the germline V gene. Here the CDR3 reads CASSPQSGNEQFF. In nucleotides, the CDR3 is TGCGCCAGCTCACCTCAATCCGGCAATGAGCAGTTCTTC.

V is TRBV6-5 and J is TRBJ1-6, with unresolved D. The CDR3 loop spans 12 amino acids. The V end was cut by 7 bases, the J end by 7 bases, with 8 bases between. Looked up from germline, CDR1 is MNHEY and CDR2 is SVGAGI. CDR3 region: CASTGRNSPLHF. The CDR3 DNA follows: TGTGCCAGCACGGGTAGGAATTCACCCCTCCACTTT.

The rearrangement joins TRBV9 to TRBJ2-3; TRBD2 aligns across 10 bases. CDR1 is SGDLS and CDR2 is YYNGEE in the germline V gene. The CDR3 is made up of 14 amino acids. With V trimmed by 4 bases and J by 3 bases, 2 bases remained unmatched. The chain's CDR3 is CASSFSGRTDTQYF. CDR3 bases: TGTGCCAGCAGCTTTAGCGGGAGGACAGATACGCAGTATTTT. Together with reference TRBV9 and TRBJ2-3, the CDR3 gives the full variable domain: DSGVTQTPKHLITATGQRVTLRCSPRSGDLSVYWYQQSLDQGLQFLIQYYNGEERAKGNILERFSAQQFPDLHSELNLSSLELGDSALYFCASSFSGRTDTQYFGPGTRLTVL.

The V gene is TRBV28, the J gene TRBJ1-5, with 9 bases that match TRBD1. CDR3 length: 15 residues. The germline gives CDR1 MDHEN, CDR2 SYDVKM. V lost 3 bases, J lost 4 bases, and 4 bases stayed unmatched. The CDR3 region has the DNA TGTGCCAGCAGTTTCCACAGGGGGCGTAATCAGCCCCAGCATTTT. Translated, it gives CASSFHRGRNQPQHF.

The rearrangement uses TRBV2 and TRBJ2-7; D possibly corresponds to TRBD1 (5 bases). The ends were cut back, 7 bases at V and 1 base at J, with 14 bases in the middle. This CDR3 region has 14 residues. Germline V gene data show CDR1 as SNHLY and CDR2 as FYNNEI. CDR3 DNA sequence: TGTGCCAGCAAGGAAAGGGGTGCGTCCTACGAGCAGTACTTC. The encoded protein is CASKERGASYEQYF.

V usage is TRBV29-1 and J usage is TRBJ1-2, with 9 bases identical to TRBD1. The CDR3 is 15 amino acids. The V and J ends lost 7 bases and 2 bases, in that order; junction bases with no gene match: 11. CDR1 and CDR2 from the germline V gene are SQVTM and ANQGSEA. For the CDR3, the DNA is TGCAGCGCCCACCGGACAGGGGACAGCAACTATGGCTACACCTTC. This sequence encodes CSAHRTGDSNYGYTF.

The chain couples TRBV9 to TRBJ1-1; D gene unclear. V lost 0 bases and J lost 5, with 14 bases in between. Germline CDR1 reads SGDLS; CDR2 reads YYNGEE. The CDR3 has 15 residues. The CDR3 region is CASSVEGRDGTEAFF. The CDR3 DNA follows: TGTGCCAGCAGCGTAGAAGGGAGGGATGGGACTGAAGCTTTCTTT.

The rearrangement links TRBV7-3 to TRBJ1-1; 7 nucleotides align to TRBD1. CDR3 length: 14 residues. V lost 2 bases and J lost 1; bases outside the gene matches: 1. Germline CDR1 SGHTA, CDR2 FQGTGA. The CDR3 here is CASSLGTANTEAFF. The CDR3, as DNA: TGTGCCAGCAGCTTAGGGACAGCGAACACTGAAGCTTTCTTT. Filled out from reference TRBV7-3 and TRBJ1-1, the complete variable domain reads GAGVSQTPSNKVTEKGKYVELRCDPISGHTALYWYRQSLGQGPEFLIYFQGTGAADDSGLPNDRFFAVRPEGSVSTLKIQRTERGDSAVYLCASSLGTANTEAFFGQGTRLTVV.

CDR3 nucleotides: TGCAGCGCCGGGGGGGCGGCCAACTATGGCTACACCTTC. Translated: CSAGGAANYGYTF. This chain connects TRBV29-1 to TRBJ1-2, with D possibly matching TRBD1 (6 bases). V shed 7 bases and J shed 2 bases, with 14 bases lying between them. This CDR3 is 13 amino acids long. Germline lookup yields CDR1 SQVTM and CDR2 ANQGSEA.

Concerning this clone itself: Other nucleotide sequences in the sample specify the same CDR3. The CDR3 DNA follows: TGCGCCAGCAGCTTGGATAGCTCTGGAAACACCATATATTTT. Its translation is CASSLDSSGNTIYF. The chain employs TRBV5-1 and TRBJ1-3, with D hard to call. Deletions cut 0 bases from V and 0 bases from J, with 4 bases between. The V gene's germline CDR1 is SGHRS and CDR2 YFSETQ. The CDR3 is 14 residues long.

CDR3 sequence (DNA): TGTGCCAGCAGCTTAGGACAGTACAATGAGCAGTTCTTC. Encoded protein: CASSLGQYNEQFF. This chain joins TRBV5-4 and TRBJ2-1; weak D call: TRBD1 (6 bases). This CDR3 region has 13 residues. Trimming removed 2 bases at V and 4 bases at J, with 7 bases between. Germline CDR1 and CDR2: SGHNT and YYREEE (reference sequence).

The chain uses TRBV7-8 and TRBJ2-5; 8 bases align to TRBD1. V lost 1 base, J lost 10 bases, and 20 bases stayed unmatched. The CDR3 loop spans 18 amino acids. Germline V gives CDR1 SGHVS, CDR2 FQNEAQ. CDR3 nucleotides: TGTGCCAGCAGCTTAGTTCGCAGGGGGCTTGAAAAAGAAGAGGGCCAGTACTTC. The encoded protein is CASSLVRRGLEKEEGQYF.